The subject of this entry is one T cell receptor (beta chain). Its antigen is unidentified. The sample comes from a study of vaccination and CD4 T cells after COVID-19. Study background: Cells were stimulated with overlapping spike peptides from SARS-CoV-2, HCoV-NL63, HCoV-OC43 and HCoV-229E.

Stated treatment: roughly 10-day PBMC culture with coronavirus spike peptide pools or control peptides (ViraFEST assay). Researchers reported culturing two million PBMCs per well with approximately 10 IU/ml IL-2 and 8 to 10 ug/ml peptide pools. After removal of 3 bases from V and 5 bases from J, the junction contained 5 bases not matched to a gene. The CDR3 contains 15 residues. Germline loops: CDR1 LNHDA, CDR2 SQIVND (reference sequence). The Oncomine TCR Beta short-read assay sequenced DNA from cultured CD4+ T cells. A single record per CDR3 protein comes from TCRdb applying MiXCR to the PCR reads. The data show fewer than 20,000 distinct CDR3 sequences, with 45% to 50% seen just once and about 4% held by the top ten.

V and J are TRBV19 and TRBJ1-2; TRBD1 agrees at 11 bases. This receptor was obtained from a human donor who had recovered from COVID-19. The sample consisted of CD4+ T cells from blood, cultured in vitro, taken before SARS-CoV-2 vaccination. The CDR3 here is CASSIAGTGGYGYTF. For the CDR3, the DNA is TGTGCCAGTAGTATCGCCGGGACAGGGGGATATGGCTACACCTTC.